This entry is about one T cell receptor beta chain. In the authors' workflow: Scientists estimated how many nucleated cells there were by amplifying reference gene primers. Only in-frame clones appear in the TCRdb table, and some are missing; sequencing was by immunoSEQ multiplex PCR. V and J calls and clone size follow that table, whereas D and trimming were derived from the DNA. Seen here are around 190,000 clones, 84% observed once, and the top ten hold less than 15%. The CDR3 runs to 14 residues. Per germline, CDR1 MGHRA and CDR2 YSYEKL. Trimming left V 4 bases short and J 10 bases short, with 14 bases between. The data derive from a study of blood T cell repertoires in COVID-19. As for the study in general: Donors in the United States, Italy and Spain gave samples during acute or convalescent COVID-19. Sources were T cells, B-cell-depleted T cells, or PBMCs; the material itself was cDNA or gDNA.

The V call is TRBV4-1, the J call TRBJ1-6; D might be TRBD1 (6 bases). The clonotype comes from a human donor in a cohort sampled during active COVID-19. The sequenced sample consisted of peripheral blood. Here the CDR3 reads CASSLVSRGSPLHF. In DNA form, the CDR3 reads TGCGCCAGCAGCCTCGTATCTAGGGGGTCACCCCTCCACTTT.